This TCR beta chain was captured in a study of blood T cell repertoires in COVID-19. Turning to the study itself: The United States, Italy and Spain provided the acute and convalescent COVID-19 samples. The cDNA or gDNA used as material had been derived from T cells, B-cell-depleted T cells, or PBMCs.

As to this clone: Other nucleotide sequences from this sample produce the same CDR3.

Participant age was about 18 to 89 years, and participants resided in fewer than 30 US areas. CDR3 size: 13 residues. V lost 6 bases and J lost 1; bases outside the gene matches: 1. Source study methods: Reference gene primers were amplified, and this amplification served to estimate nucleated cell counts. TCRdb keeps only in-frame clones here, not all; method: immunoSEQ multiplex PCR. V and J calls and clone size are as listed in that table; D and trimming were resolved from the DNA. The sample lists 300,000 to 400,000 clones; 70% to 90% were seen once. The sequenced sample consisted of PBMCs or T cells enriched from blood (not recorded which). The TCR sequence derives from a woman aged 40 to 50 with acute COVID-19. The chain employs TRBV12-3 or TRBV12-4 and TRBJ2-5; 8 bases are a match to TRBD1. The CDR3 loop reads CASRGTGQETQYF. The DNA of the CDR3 is TGTGCCAGCAGGGGGACAGGCCAAGAGACCCAGTACTTC.